The rows below give T cell receptor beta chains drawn from one sample of a study of blood T cell repertoires in COVID-19. The protocol was immunoSEQ multiplex PCR, while the TCRdb copy is restricted to in-frame clones and leaves out a portion. The table has 75,000 to 100,000 clones, roughly 88% seen once. The sample consisted of peripheral blood. All receptors come from a man aged 70 or older with acute or convalescent COVID-19. Each CDR3 is given with its conserved first and last residue. D genes are given only for firm matches. The size entry is marked missing in some rows and otherwise reads once, few, many or a size class.

V gene	J gene	clone size	CDR3 length	D gene	CDR3 DNA	CDR3 protein
TRBV3-1/TRBV3-2	TRBJ2-7	once	15	NA	TGTGCCAGCAGCCAGTGGGTCGCTAGCTCCTACGAGCAGTACTTC	CASSQWVASSYEQYF
TRBV28	TRBJ1-2	NA	16	TRBD1	TGTGCCAGCAGTTCCCACAACAGGGGGCCCACTGAGGGCTACACCTTC	CASSSHNRGPTEGYTF
TRBV12-3/TRBV12-4	TRBJ1-2	once	13	NA	TGTGCCAGCGGATTCGGGGGGAATCTAGGCTACACCTTC	CASGFGGNLGYTF
TRBV5-1	TRBJ2-3	few	14	NA	TGCGCCAGCAGCAAGACTCCCGCCACAGATACGCAGTATTTT	CASSKTPATDTQYF
TRBV7-9	TRBJ2-7	NA	15	TRBD2	TGTGCCAGCAGCACGACTAGCGGGACCCTCTACGAGCAGTACTTC	CASSTTSGTLYEQYF
TRBV30	TRBJ1-5	NA	14	TRBD1	TGTGCCTGGAGTGGGGGACAGTCGACTCAGCCCCAGCATTTT	CAWSGGQSTQPQHF
TRBV6-5	TRBJ1-3	NA	12	NA	TGTGCCACCTCAGGGGCTGGAAACACCATATATTTT	CATSGAGNTIYF
TRBV5-1	TRBJ1-1	NA	16	NA	TGCGCCAGCAGCTTGGCTTTGACAGGACCGAACACTGAAGCTTTCTTT	CASSLALTGPNTEAFF
TRBV5-6	TRBJ1-5	NA	12	NA	TGTGCCAGCAGCTTCCGGGATCAGCCCCAGCATTTT	CASSFRDQPQHF
TRBV18	TRBJ2-7	NA	13	NA	TGTGCCAGCTCACAATCAGTTACCTACGAGCAGTACTTC	CASSQSVTYEQYF
TRBV28	TRBJ1-1	NA	15	TRBD1	TGTGCCAGCAGTTTAGTCAGGGGGTGGGACACTGAAGCTTTCTTT	CASSLVRGWDTEAFF
TRBV28	TRBJ1-5	NA	14	NA	TGTGCCAGCAGCCCGGACAGCTTCAATCAGCCCCAGCATTTT	CASSPDSFNQPQHF
TRBV3-1/TRBV3-2	TRBJ1-4	NA	15	TRBD1	TGTGCCAGCAGCCAAAGGGGGCCCACTAATGAAAAACTGTTTTTT	CASSQRGPTNEKLFF
TRBV6-6	TRBJ1-2	NA	18	TRBD1	TGTGCCAGCAGTCCCATTACGCCGGGACAGGGTATAATTGGTGGCTACACCTTC	CASSPITPGQGIIGGYTF
TRBV5-4	TRBJ1-1	NA	16	NA	TGTGCCAGCAGCCTTGTAAACCGGGACACGAACACTGAAGCTTTCTTT	CASSLVNRDTNTEAFF
TRBV28	TRBJ1-1	NA	10	NA	TGTGCCACTACTAGCACTGAAGCTTTCTTT	CATTSTEAFF